This T cell receptor beta chain derives from a study of cytomegalovirus exposure and HLA in healthy donors. Study outcomes and limitations: Among the most significant clusters, several appeared linked to common viral pathogens in a later analysis. TCR beta sequences reportedly predicted the HLA-A and HLA-B alleles of most subjects accurately.

In regard to this clone: Antigen unknown.

The PCR used 60 Vbeta and 13 Jbeta primers. The table came from immunoSEQ multiplex PCR; TCRdb's copy has only in-frame clones and leaves some out. The data hold over 45,000 clones, with 81% observed a single time. Germline V CDR1 and CDR2: SGHDN, FVKESK. V gave up 0 bases and J gave up 4 bases, with 9 bases separating them. The CDR3 extends over 14 amino acids. The receptor's source is a boy aged 5-17 years in good health and CMV-seropositive. The sample consisted of PBMCs. The J gene is TRBJ1-1, the V gene TRBV14, with D unresolved. Here the CDR3 reads CASSQDRLATEAFF. The CDR3 region has the DNA TGTGCCAGCAGCCAAGATCGCTTGGCCACTGAAGCTTTCTTT. Full variable domain (missing parts from reference TRBV14 and TRBJ1-1): EAGVTQFPSHSVIEKGQTVTLRCDPISGHDNLYWYRRVMGKEIKFLLHFVKESKQDESGMPNNRFLAERTGGTYSTLKVQPAELEDSGVYFCASSQDRLATEAFFGQGTRLTVV.